This T cell receptor (beta chain) emerged from a study of cytomegalovirus exposure and HLA in healthy donors. Each of the donors was a healthy bone marrow donor. Between the trimmed V and J ends, which lost 0 bases and 0 bases, there was a span of 9 bases. Germline V gene sequence: CDR1 SGHNT, CDR2 YYREEE (reference sequence). This CDR3 spans 15 amino acids. Regarding the study as a whole: Per a later analysis, HLA-associated TCR beta chains showed more clonal expansion than other, equally common TCR beta chains. Donors belonging to an Asian-associated ancestry cluster reportedly showed fewer N-insertions in productive TCRs than the roughly 670-donor mean, according to what a later analysis found.

This clone was recorded once. Its antigen remains unidentified. The study ran its PCR with 60 Vbeta and 13 Jbeta primers. Libraries were prepared by immunoSEQ multiplex PCR; TCRdb keeps only in-frame clonotypes and omits some of them. Found here are approximately 210,000 clones, over 60% of them singletons; the top ten hold about 1%. The clonotype comes from a woman in her thirties or forties in good health and CMV-seronegative. Sequenced sample: PBMCs. The rearrangement uses TRBV5-4 and TRBJ1-2, with a possible D match to TRBD1 (5 bases). This CDR3 reads CASSLATAANYGYTF. CDR3 coding DNA: TGTGCCAGCAGCTTGGCGACAGCCGCTAACTATGGCTACACCTTC.